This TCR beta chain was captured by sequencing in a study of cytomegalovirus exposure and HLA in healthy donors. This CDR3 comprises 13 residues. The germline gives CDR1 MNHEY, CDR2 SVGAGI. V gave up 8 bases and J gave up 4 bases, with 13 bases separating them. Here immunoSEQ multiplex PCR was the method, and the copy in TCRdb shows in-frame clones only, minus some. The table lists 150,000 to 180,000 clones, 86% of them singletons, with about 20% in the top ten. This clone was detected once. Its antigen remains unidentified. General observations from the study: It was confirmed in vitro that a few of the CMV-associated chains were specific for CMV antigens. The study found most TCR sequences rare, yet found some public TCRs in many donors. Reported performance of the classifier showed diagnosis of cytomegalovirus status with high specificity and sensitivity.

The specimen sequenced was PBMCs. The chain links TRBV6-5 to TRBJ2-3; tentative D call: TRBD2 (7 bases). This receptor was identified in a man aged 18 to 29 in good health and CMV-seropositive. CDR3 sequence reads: CASGTGGPDTQYF. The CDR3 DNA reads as TGTGCCAGCGGGACGGGGGGCCCAGATACGCAGTATTTT.